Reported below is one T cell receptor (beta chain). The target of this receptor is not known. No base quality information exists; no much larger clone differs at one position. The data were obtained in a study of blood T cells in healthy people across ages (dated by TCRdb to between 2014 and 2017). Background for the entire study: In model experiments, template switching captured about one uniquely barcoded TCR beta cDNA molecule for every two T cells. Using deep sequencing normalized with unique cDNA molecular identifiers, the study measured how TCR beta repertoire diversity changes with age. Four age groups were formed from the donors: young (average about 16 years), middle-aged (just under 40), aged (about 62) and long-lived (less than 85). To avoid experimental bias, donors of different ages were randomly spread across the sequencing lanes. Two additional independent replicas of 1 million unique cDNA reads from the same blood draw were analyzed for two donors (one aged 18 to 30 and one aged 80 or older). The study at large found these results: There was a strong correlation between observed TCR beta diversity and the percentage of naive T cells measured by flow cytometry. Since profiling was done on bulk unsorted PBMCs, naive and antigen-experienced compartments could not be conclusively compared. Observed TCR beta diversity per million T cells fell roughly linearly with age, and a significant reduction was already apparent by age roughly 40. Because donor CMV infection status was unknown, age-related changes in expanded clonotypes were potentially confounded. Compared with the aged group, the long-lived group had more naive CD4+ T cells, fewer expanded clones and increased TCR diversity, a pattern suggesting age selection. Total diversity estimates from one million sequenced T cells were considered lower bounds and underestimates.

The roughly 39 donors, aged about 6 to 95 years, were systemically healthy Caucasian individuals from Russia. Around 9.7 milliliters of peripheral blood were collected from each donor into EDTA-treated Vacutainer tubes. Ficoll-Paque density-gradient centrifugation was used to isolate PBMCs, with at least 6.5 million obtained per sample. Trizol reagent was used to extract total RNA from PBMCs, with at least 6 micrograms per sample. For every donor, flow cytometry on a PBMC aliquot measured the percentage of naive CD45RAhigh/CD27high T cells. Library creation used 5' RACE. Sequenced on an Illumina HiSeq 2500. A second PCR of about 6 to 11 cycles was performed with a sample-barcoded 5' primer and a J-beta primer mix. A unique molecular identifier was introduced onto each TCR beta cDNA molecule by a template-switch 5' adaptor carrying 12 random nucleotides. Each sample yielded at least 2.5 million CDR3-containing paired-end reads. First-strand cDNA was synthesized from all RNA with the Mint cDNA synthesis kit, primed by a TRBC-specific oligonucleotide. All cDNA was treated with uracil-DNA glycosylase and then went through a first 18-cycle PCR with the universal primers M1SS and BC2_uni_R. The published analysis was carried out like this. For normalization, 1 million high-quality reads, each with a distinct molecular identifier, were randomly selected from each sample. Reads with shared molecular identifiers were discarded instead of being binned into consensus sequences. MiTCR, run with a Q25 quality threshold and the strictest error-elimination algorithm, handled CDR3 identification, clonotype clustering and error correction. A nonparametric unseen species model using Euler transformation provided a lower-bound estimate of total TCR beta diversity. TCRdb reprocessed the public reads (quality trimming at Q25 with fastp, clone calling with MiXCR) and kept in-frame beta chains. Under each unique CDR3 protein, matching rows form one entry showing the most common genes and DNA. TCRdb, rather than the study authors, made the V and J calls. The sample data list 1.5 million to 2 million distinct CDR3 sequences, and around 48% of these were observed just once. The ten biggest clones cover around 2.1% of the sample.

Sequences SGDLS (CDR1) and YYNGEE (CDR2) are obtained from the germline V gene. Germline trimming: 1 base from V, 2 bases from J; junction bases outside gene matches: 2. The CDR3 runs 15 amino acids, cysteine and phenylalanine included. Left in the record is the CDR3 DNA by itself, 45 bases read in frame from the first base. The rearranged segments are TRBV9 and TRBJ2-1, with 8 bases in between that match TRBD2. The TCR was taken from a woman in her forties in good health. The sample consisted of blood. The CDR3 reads CASSVTGGAYNEQFF. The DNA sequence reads TGTGCCAGCAGCGTAACCGGGGGGGCCTACAATGAGCAGTTCTTC.